A selection of T cell receptor beta chains follows, all from one sample in a study of OX40 agonist ivuxolimab in advanced cancers. The method was immunoSEQ multiplex PCR; TCRdb's version includes in-frame clones alone and lacks a portion of them. The sample has around 57,000 clones, roughly 85% seen once; the top ten hold approximately 1.2%. The specimen comprised CD4+ or CD8+ T cells sorted from blood, sampled in a trial of the OX40 agonist ivuxolimab. These receptors were collected from an adult with an advanced solid tumor such as melanoma, head and neck, liver or kidney cancer. CDR3s include the opening cysteine and the closing phenylalanine or tryptophan. The order of the fields is J gene, clone size, V gene, D gene, CDR3 DNA, CDR3 protein. D genes are given only for firm matches. Clone size, where shown, is once, few, many, or a class for clones that have expanded.

J: TRBJ1-2
size: .
V: TRBV7-2
D: .
DNA: TGTGCCAGCAGCTTAGACGGGAACTATGGCTACACCTTC
CDR3: CASSLDGNYGYTF

J: TRBJ2-2
size: .
V: TRBV11-3
D: TRBD2
DNA: TGTGCCAGCAGCTTCGGACTAGCGGGGAACACCGGGGAGCTGTTTTTT
CDR3: CASSFGLAGNTGELFF

J: TRBJ1-2
size: .
V: TRBV27
D: TRBD1
DNA: TGTGCCAGCGGGACAGGGGACTATGGCTACACCTTC
CDR3: CASGTGDYGYTF

J: TRBJ2-1
size: once
V: TRBV7-2
D: .
DNA: TGTGCCAGCAGCTTATCCACGGGAGTTTCTTATGAGCAGTTCTTC
CDR3: CASSLSTGVSYEQFF

J: TRBJ1-1
size: .
V: TRBV19
D: TRBD1
DNA: TGTGCCACAGTAATGGGACAGGGGGGCTTTGAAGCTTTCTTT
CDR3: CATVMGQGGFEAFF

J: TRBJ1-2
size: .
V: TRBV6-1
D: TRBD1
DNA: TGTGCCAGCAGTGAACCGGGACAGGGGAGGTTGGACACCTTC
CDR3: CASSEPGQGRLDTF

J: TRBJ2-5
size: .
V: TRBV2
D: TRBD1
DNA: TGTGCCAGCAGGGCTGGACAGGAAGAGACCCAGTACTTC
CDR3: CASRAGQEETQYF

J: TRBJ2-6
size: .
V: TRBV4-1
D: .
DNA: TGCGCCAGCAGCCCCCCCGGGGGAGCTGGGGCCAACGTCCTGACTTTC
CDR3: CASSPPGGAGANVLTF

J: TRBJ2-1
size: .
V: TRBV7-9
D: .
DNA: TGTGCCAGCAGCTTAACAGCGGGCTCCTACAATGAGCAGTTCTTC
CDR3: CASSLTAGSYNEQFF

J: TRBJ2-3
size: .
V: TRBV6-1
D: .
DNA: TGTGCCAGCAGAGCCCGGGACGGCACAGATACGCAGTATTTT
CDR3: CASRARDGTDTQYF

J: TRBJ1-4
size: .
V: TRBV6-6
D: .
DNA: TGTGCCAGCAGGGACAGTGCAACTAATGAAAAACTGTTTTTT
CDR3: CASRDSATNEKLFF

J: TRBJ2-1
size: .
V: TRBV30
D: TRBD1
DNA: TGTGCCTGGAGGAGGGTGAGGGGACAGGAGAGGAACAATGAGCAGTTCTTC
CDR3: CAWRRVRGQERNNEQFF

J: TRBJ2-7
size: once
V: TRBV6-6
D: .
DNA: TGTGCCAGCAGTAGGTACTACGAGCAGTACTTC
CDR3: CASSRYYEQYF

J: TRBJ2-5
size: .
V: TRBV2
D: .
DNA: TGTGCCAGCAGTGGGTTCGCCCCCGGATTCGACAGCGAAGAGACCCAGTACTTC
CDR3: CASSGFAPGFDSEETQYF

J: TRBJ2-2
size: few
V: TRBV21-1
D: .
DNA: TGTGCCAGCCAAAGCACGAGTTTAAGGGCCGGGGAGCTGTTTTTT
CDR3: CASQSTSLRAGELFF

J: TRBJ2-3
size: .
V: TRBV5-6
D: TRBD1
DNA: TGTGCCAGCAGAAAAGGACAGGGTACAGATACGCAGTATTTT
CDR3: CASRKGQGTDTQYF

J: TRBJ1-1
size: once
V: TRBV6-6
D: TRBD1
DNA: TGTGCCAGCAGTTACGGGGACAGTAACACTGAAGCTTTCTTT
CDR3: CASSYGDSNTEAFF

J: TRBJ1-2
size: .
V: TRBV28
D: TRBD1
DNA: TGTGCCAGCAGCCCGGACAGGCGCTATGGCTACACCTTC
CDR3: CASSPDRRYGYTF

J: TRBJ1-2
size: .
V: TRBV28
D: TRBD1
DNA: TGTGCCAGCAGTTTTCTTCAGGAGACAGGGGGCGCAGGAGGCTACACCTTC
CDR3: CASSFLQETGGAGGYTF